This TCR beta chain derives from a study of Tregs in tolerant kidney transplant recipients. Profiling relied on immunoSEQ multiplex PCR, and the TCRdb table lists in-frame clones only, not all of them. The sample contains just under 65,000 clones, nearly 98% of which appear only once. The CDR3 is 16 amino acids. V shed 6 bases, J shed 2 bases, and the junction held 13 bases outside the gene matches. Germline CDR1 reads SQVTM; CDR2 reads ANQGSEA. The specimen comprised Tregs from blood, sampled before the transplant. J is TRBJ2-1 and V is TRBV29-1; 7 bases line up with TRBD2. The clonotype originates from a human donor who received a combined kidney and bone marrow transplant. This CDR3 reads CSVVLSGLDPYNEQFF. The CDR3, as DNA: TGCAGCGTCGTCTTGTCTGGACTAGATCCCTACAATGAGCAGTTCTTC.